This T cell receptor (beta chain) was profiled in a study of molecular identifiers for immune sequencing clone quantification. Study results and caveats: Clones above 20 RNA copies held over 98% of effector molecules, under 1% in naive cells. Jurkat TCR RNA spiked in from one cell could reportedly be detected among 1 million or so naive cells.

Making the bulk TCR libraries relied on previously described methods and listed TCR primers. TCRdb used MiXCR to reprocess the PCR reads, holding one entry per CDR3 protein. The sample lists 250,000 to 350,000 distinct CDR3 sequences, over 20% seen once, with 0.75% to 0.85% in the top ten. On this clonotype itself: Antigen specificity is unknown. This could be a read error, since a much larger clone is one nucleotide away. Here the CDR3 omits its conserved ending phenylalanine or tryptophan, so a read error is the likely source.

Sorted naive CD8 T cells, roughly 19,000 to 1,000,000, were sequenced from 10%, 30% or 50% RNA. Germline V gene lookup returns CDR1 SQVTM and CDR2 ANQGSEA. The V gene lost 6 bases and the J gene lost 7 bases, with 13 bases spanning the gap. The CDR3 is 12 residues long. This sequence joins TRBV29-1 and TRBJ2-1, with D perhaps TRBD1 (5 bases). The sample comprised naive CD8+ T cells from blood, with Jurkat cell RNA spiked in. The subset is: FACS-sorted CD8+CD4-CCR7+CD45RA+ naive T cells. The source of this sequence is a human donor in good health. Some libraries in this study had Jurkat cell RNA spiked in. This CDR3 is CSVQLQGNEQFL. CDR3 in DNA: TGCAGCGTACAACTCCAGGGAAATGAGCAGTTCCTC.